The T cell receptor (beta chain) described here comes from a study of shared clonotypes between healthy human individuals. As regards this clone: This sample includes further DNA sequences coding for the same CDR3.

Germline CDR1 is KGHSH and CDR2 is LQKENI. The CDR3 has 13 residues. The V gene lost 6 bases and the J gene lost 1 base, with 9 bases spanning the gap. The data were produced by immunoSEQ multiplex PCR, yet TCRdb's version contains in-frame clones alone and is incomplete. The table has fewer than 3 million clones, 85% to 95% seen once. The rearrangement links TRBV18 to TRBJ2-5; D is perhaps TRBD1 or TRBD2 (5 bases each). The sequence was collected from a man younger than 35 in good health. Some clones in this sample may be carry-over from other donors' samples. Sequencing was done on a sample of naive CD4+ T cells from PBMCs. As for subset: CD45RA+ positively selected. CDR3 in amino acids: CASSPGRQETQYF. CDR3 in DNA: TGTGCCAGCTCTCCGGGACGCCAAGAGACCCAGTACTTC.